This T cell receptor beta chain was sequenced in a study of T-cell memory formation after mild COVID-19. Across the study: TCR clustering was largely donor specific. Study-wide findings and caveats: Memory sampled before infection contained some responding clones, suggesting cross-reactive memory joined. Balance between CD4 and CD8 was seen in clones contracting day 15 to 85, and a CD4+ lean was seen in later expanders.

The CDR3 consists of 11 residues. V dropped 6 bases and J dropped 4 bases, with 6 bases sitting between them. This clonotype was picked up a small number of times. Antigen: not known. Employing constant-segment primers, 5'RACE generated TCR alpha and TCR beta cDNA libraries bearing sample barcodes and UMIs. TCRdb called the 5' RACE reads again in MiXCR, with one record for every CDR3 protein. Of roughly 240,000 distinct CDR3 sequences listed, 15% were seen once; the top ten hold around 2%. This chain uses TRBV23-1 with TRBJ2-5, with D uncertain. TRBV23-1 belongs to the ORF category, with a function that is uncertain. Sequencing was done on a sample of PBMCs or a T cell subset sorted from them (not recorded which). The origin of this receptor is an adult woman who had mild COVID-19 (a few samples of this study predate the infection). Cell type and time point are not known. This CDR3 reads CASRLGETQYF. The CDR3 bases are TGCGCCAGCAGACTCGGAGAGACCCAGTACTTC.